This T cell receptor (beta chain) appears in the sequencing data of a study of T cell repertoires in cytomegalovirus infection. The overall study: The authors used CMV epitopes that were HLA-C-restricted (recently identified) and HLA-B-restricted (well studied). Shared public TCR beta signatures pointed to both CMV infection and a matching HLA type.

This clonotype turned up a few times. The antigen is unknown. TCRdb re-called the reads with MiXCR, one entry per CDR3 protein. Of about 83,000 distinct CDR3 sequences listed, about 29% are singletons. Germline values: CDR1 SGHNT, CDR2 YYREEE (reference sequence). CDR3 size: 16 residues. Losses at the gene ends were 0 bases for V and 3 bases for J; bases not matched to a gene: 3. The clonotype originates from a human donor in good health (CMV status not recorded). Some clones in this sample may be carry-over from other donors' samples. The rearrangement joins TRBV5-4 to TRBJ2-1; TRBD2 matches 10 bases. Sequences were derived from CD8+ T cells from cultured PBMCs, sampled from culture after CMV antigen stimulation. The CDR3, as DNA: TGTGCCAGCAGCTTGGATAGCGGGGGGCGCTACAATGAGCAGTTCTTC. Amino acids: CASSLDSGGRYNEQFF.